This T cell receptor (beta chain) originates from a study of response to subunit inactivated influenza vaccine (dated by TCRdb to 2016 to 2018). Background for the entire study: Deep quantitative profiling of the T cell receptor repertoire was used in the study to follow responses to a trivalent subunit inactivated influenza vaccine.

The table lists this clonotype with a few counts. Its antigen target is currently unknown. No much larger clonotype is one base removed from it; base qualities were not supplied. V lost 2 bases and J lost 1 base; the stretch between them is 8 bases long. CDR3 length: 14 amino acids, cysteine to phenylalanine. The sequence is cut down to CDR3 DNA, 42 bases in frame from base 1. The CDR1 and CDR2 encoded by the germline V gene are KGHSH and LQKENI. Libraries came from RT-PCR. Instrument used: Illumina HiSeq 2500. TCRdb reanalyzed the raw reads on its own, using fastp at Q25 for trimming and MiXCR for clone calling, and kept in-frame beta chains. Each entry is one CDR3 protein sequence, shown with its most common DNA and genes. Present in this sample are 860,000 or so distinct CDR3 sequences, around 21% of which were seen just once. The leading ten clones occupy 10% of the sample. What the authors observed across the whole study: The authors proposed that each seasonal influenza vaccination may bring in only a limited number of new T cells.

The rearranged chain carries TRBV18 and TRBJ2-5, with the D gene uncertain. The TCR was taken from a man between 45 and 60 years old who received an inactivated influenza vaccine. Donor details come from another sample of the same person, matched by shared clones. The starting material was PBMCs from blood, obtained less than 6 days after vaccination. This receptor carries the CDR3 CASSPSAAQETQYF. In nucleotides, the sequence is TGTGCCAGCTCACCAAGTGCAGCCCAAGAGACCCAGTACTTC.